This T cell receptor (beta chain) originates from a study of CD8 T cells in ankylosing spondylitis (dated by TCRdb to about 2017). Concerning the study at large: To find TCR variants linked to disease, the study profiled T cell receptor beta repertoires in ankylosing spondylitis patients and healthy donors. The full study cohort was made up of about two dozen ankylosing spondylitis patients and 108 healthy donors. Peripheral blood was sampled, and synovial fluid was additionally collected from ankylosing spondylitis patients. The full study reports these points: Some motif variants were previously reported in synovial fluid and blood of reactive arthritis patients, suggesting common disease-initiation mechanisms. According to the report, matched synovial fluid samples from ankylosing spondylitis patients were significantly enriched for the disease-linked clones. Blood from ankylosing spondylitis patients appeared to be characterized by a TCR beta motif made up of seven or eight highly homologous amino acid variants. The disease-linked clones had a CD8+ phenotype and were found at relatively low frequencies in peripheral blood.

V is pruned by 3 bases and J by 0 bases, leaving 2 bases of the junction without a gene match. The CDR3, cysteine through phenylalanine, is 16 amino acids long. CDR3 DNA only is kept here, 48 bases in frame from base 1. The germline V gene specifies KGHSH as CDR1 and LQKENI as CDR2. A remark on this clonotype: Its recognized antigen is unknown. Per-base qualities were not stored, and no clone one base away is much larger.

The sequencer was an Illumina HiSeq 2500. TCR beta libraries were prepared by quantitative 5'-RACE with molecular barcodes. The study's processing was this. A new computational method, built on a probabilistic model of VDJ rearrangement, was used to identify disease-linked TCR variants. The public reads were run again by TCRdb, first through fastp at Q25 and then through MiXCR, and only productive beta chains were kept. Every distinct CDR3 protein forms one entry, paired with its most common genes and DNA. V and J calls and clone size were set by TCRdb, not the authors. This sample has around 540,000 distinct CDR3 sequences in its table, and over 9.5% of those were observed once. Under 7.5% of the sample is held by the ten biggest clonotypes.

The sequence links TRBV18 to TRBJ2-6, with 7 junctional bases fitting TRBD1. The sample was blood, either unsorted or a sorted T cell fraction (not recorded which). The clonotype comes from a male donor with ankylosing spondylitis. For the CDR3, the sequence is CASSPTGASGANVLTF. The DNA sequence is as follows: TGTGCCAGCTCACCCACAGGGGCCTCTGGGGCCAACGTCCTGACTTTC.